This TCR beta chain derives from a study of CD8 T cells in Susac syndrome. General observations from the study: The authors acknowledged that the study's TCR sequencing and HLA analysis involved relatively few individuals.

To note about this clonotype: Its target is unknown.

Random-hexamer reverse transcription was applied to 0.5 to 1 ug RNA. It was immunoSEQ multiplex PCR that amplified TCR beta CDR3 across 54 Vbeta and 13 Jbeta. TCRdb analysed the immunoSEQ multiplex PCR reads with MiXCR anew, one entry per CDR3 protein. In the table there are about 130,000 distinct CDR3 sequences, about 93% of which are singletons. Healthy donors formed controls matched for age and sex. Negative isolation yielded the CD8+ and CD4+ T cells, while FACS enriched the TEMRA cells. Sequencing input: CD4+ T cells from PBMCs. This clonotype was obtained from a human donor in good health.

Written as DNA, the CDR3 is TGCAGCGTCGGCGGAGGGTACGAGACCCAGTACTTC. The encoded protein is CSVGGGYETQYF. J is TRBJ2-5 and V is TRBV29-1; D possibly corresponds to TRBD2 (6 bases). CDR1 and CDR2 (germline): SQVTM, ANQGSEA. The CDR3 contains 12 residues. Trimming took 6 bases from V and 5 from J, leaving 13 bases between them.